This paragraph reports one TCR beta chain. What it binds is not known. TCRdb's copy holds only in-frame clones and misses some; the assay was immunoSEQ multiplex PCR. This sample has tens of thousands of clones, with approximately 94% found just once. The source of the sample is a study of T cell clonotyping in hematopoietic cell transplantation. Study-level points and caveats: Higher Inverse Simpson Index values in graft donor and pretransplant recipient predicted broader posttransplant TCR diversity. At the given depth, recipient repertoires were over 95% de novo clonotypes. After transplant, recipient diversity fell while pathologically expanded clonotypes grew through day 180. No sorting was done, leaving CD4 and CD8 contributions mixed.

Sequenced material: peripheral blood mononuclear cells. The source is a woman aged 45-59 years in good health. Some clones in this sample may be carry-over from other donors' samples.

CDR3 amino acids: CASSTGTGGAGQPQHF. CDR3 nucleotides: TGTGCCAGTAGTACCGGGACAGGGGGCGCAGGACAGCCCCAGCATTTT. The chain uses TRBV19 and TRBJ1-5, with 12 nucleotides matching TRBD1. Germline CDR1 LNHDA, CDR2 SQIVND (reference sequence). CDR3 length: 16 residues. J lost 7 bases, V lost 4 bases, and 8 bases had no gene match.